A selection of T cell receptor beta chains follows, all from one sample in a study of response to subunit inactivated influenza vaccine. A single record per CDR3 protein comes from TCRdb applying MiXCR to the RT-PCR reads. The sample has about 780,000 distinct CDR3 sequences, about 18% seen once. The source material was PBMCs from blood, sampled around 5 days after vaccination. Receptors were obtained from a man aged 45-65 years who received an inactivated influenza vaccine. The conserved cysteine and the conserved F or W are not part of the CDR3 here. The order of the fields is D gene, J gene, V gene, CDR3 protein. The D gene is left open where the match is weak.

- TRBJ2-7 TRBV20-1 SARQGARSEQY
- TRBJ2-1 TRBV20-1 SARERASSYNEQF
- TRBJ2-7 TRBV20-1 SASVAGLLLWEQY
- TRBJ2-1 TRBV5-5 ASSSEDGNNEQF
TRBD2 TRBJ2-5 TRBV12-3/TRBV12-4 ASSQRGSETQY
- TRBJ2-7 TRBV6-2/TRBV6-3 ASSYNRADEQY
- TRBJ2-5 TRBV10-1 ASSESWGVGQETQY
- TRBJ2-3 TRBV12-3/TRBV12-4 ASKSSTDTQY
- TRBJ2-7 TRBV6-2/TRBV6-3 ASSYSGRRAEQY
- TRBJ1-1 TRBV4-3 ASSQQGYGGEAF
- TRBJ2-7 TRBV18 ASSPRRADEQY
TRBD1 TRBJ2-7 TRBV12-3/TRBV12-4 ASSLRDRGRYEQY
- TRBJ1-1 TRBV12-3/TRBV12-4 ASSIYKMNTEAF
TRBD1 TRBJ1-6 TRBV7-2 ASSLDRASSPLH
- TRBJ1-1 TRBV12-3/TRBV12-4 ASKTRRAEAF
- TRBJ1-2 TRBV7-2 ASSPGPEGYGYT
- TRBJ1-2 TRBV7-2 ASSPTLDNGYT
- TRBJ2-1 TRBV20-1 SARDPPRSYNEQF
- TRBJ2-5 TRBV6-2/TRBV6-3 ASSSTNPQETQY
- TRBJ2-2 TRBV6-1 ASSEPFRGELF
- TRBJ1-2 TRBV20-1 GVPVTDTNYGYT
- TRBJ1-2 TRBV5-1 ASGPDTNYGYT
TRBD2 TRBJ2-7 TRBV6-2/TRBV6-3 ASRSSASGSYEQY
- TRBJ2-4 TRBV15 ATSSGGPQY
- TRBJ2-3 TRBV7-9 ASSRLRMVLNTQY
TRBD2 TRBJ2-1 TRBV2 ASKVGTRKHEQF
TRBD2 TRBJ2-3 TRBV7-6 ASSLGSGSLADTQY
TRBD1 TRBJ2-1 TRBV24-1 ATSDLGQGVNEQF
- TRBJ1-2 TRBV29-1 SVPVGLGYT
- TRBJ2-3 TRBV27 ASSSRLTDTQY
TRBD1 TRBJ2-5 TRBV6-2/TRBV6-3 ASRPLPGQGETQY
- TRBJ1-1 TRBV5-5 ASRVRMGNTEAF
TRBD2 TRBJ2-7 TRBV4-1 ASSQGGGQSYEQY
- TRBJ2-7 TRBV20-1 SASRGELYEQY
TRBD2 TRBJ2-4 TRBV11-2 ASSLRTSGGVIAKNIQY
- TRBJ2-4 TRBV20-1 SAREPLDRIAKNIQY
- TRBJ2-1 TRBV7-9 ASSLWSFGNDEQF
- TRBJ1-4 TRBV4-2 ASSHAGAGGAYEKLF
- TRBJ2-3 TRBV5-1 ASSLAETVSTDTQY
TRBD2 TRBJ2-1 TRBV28 ASSPTGVAGTSYNEQF
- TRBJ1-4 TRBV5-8 ASSFTGVNEKLF
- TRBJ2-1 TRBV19 ASSIEVFFNNEQF
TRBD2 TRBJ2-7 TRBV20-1 SATSGDSYEQY
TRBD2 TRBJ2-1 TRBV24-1 ATNDFVAGGLGEQF
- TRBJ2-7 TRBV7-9 ASSPGVGAQY
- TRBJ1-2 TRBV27 ASSLPEVVRLPPYGYT
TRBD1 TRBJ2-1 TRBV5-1 ASSYWTGDYNEQF
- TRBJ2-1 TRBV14 ASSPVGGKSSYNEQF
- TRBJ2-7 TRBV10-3 AISDMIRDMPYEQY
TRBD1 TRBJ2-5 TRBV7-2 ASSSDRGLGTQY
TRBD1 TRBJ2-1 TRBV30 ARSSGQGVIEQF
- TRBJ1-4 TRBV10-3 AISESGGGEKLF
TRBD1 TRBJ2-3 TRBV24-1 ATRDRGPTDTQY
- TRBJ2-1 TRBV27 ASSLMGQQYNEQF